This T cell receptor beta chain was recorded in a study of T cell responses to AZD1222 COVID-19 vaccine. This CDR3 comprises 13 residues. Germline V CDR1 and CDR2: LGHNT, FRNRAP. Between the trimmed V and J ends, which lost 3 bases and 1 base, there was a span of 6 bases. Method: immunoSEQ multiplex PCR; TCRdb's copy keeps in-frame clones and lacks some. The table lists about 89,000 clones, around 91% of them singletons. Sequences were derived from peripheral blood, sampled 28 days after the second AZD1222 dose. The clonotype originates from an adult who received the AZD1222 COVID-19 vaccine. V and J are TRBV12-5 and TRBJ1-1, with a possible D match to TRBD1 (5 bases). In nucleotides, the CDR3 is TGTGCTAGTGGTTTTGGGGGGAACACTGAAGCTTTCTTT. As protein: CASGFGGNTEAFF.